One sample yielded the 4 T cell receptor beta chains listed below, sequenced in a study of CD8+ T cells in alopecia areata. TCR sequencing used cDNA made by reverse transcription of extracted RNA. Sequenced by immunoSEQ multiplex PCR; TCRdb stores in-frame clones only, minus some. The sample has 110,000 or so clones; under 60% are singletons. Sequencing was performed on NKG2D-low CD8+ T cells sorted from blood. These receptors were obtained from a human donor with alopecia areata.

This clone came up a few times. The chain employs TRBV7-9 and TRBJ2-7; D not certain. CDR3 length: 12 amino acids. V lost 6 bases to trimming and J lost 5 bases, with 11 bases between them. Germline CDR1 is SEHNR and CDR2 is FQNEAQ (reference sequence). CDR3 in amino acids: CASRGLADEQYF. As DNA, the CDR3 is TGTGCCAGCAGGGGTCTTGCGGACGAGCAGTACTTC.

This clone has a single count. The chain carries TRBV14 and TRBJ1-4; D gene unclear. Germline CDR1 is SGHDN and CDR2 is FVKESK. The CDR3 totals 15 residues. V was clipped by 1 base and J by 2 bases, with 8 bases between them. The CDR3 DNA follows: TGTGCCAGCAGCCAAGGGGCGGCGACTAATGAAAAACTGTTTTTT. The encoded protein is CASSQGAATNEKLFF.

This clone has just one count. CDR3 in DNA: TGTGCCAGTAGTATCCTAGCGGGAGGCGCCTACGAGCAGTACTTC. Its protein is CASSILAGGAYEQYF. The chain couples TRBV19 to TRBJ2-7; 11 nucleotides agree with TRBD2. Germline CDR1 LNHDA, CDR2 SQIVND (reference sequence). J gave up 2 bases and V 3 bases, and 3 bases lay outside the gene matches. There are 15 residues in the CDR3. Full variable domain (outside the CDR3, taken from reference TRBV19 and TRBJ2-7): DGGITQSPKYLFRKEGQNVTLSCEQNLNHDAMYWYRQDPGQGLRLIYYSQIVNDFQKGDIAEGYSVSREKKESFPLTVTSAQKNPTAFYLCASSILAGGAYEQYFGPGTRLTVT.

V gene TRBV28 combines with J gene TRBJ1-2; D gene uncertain. The CDR3 extends over 16 amino acids. The V gene lost 1 base and the J gene lost 0 bases, with 12 bases spanning the gap. Looked up from germline, CDR1 is MDHEN and CDR2 is SYDVKM. CDR3 protein: CASSLSVSTANYGYTF. The CDR3 nucleotides read TGTGCCAGCAGTTTATCGGTTAGCACAGCTAACTATGGCTACACCTTC.